The source of this T cell receptor beta chain is a study of T cells expressing NK-cell markers. Study-level information: The study drew TCR beta repertoires from sorted CD3+CD56+NKG2C+, CD3+CD56+NKG2C- and CD3+CD56-NKG2C+ T cells. Broader study findings: In a group of 5 or 6 donors, dominant NKG2C+ clonotypes represented about 1.0-7.5% of CD8+ T cells.

From the 5' RACE reads, TCRdb lists one entry per CDR3 protein and no DNA. Recorded for this sample: 350,000 to 400,000 distinct CDR3 sequences. The CDR3 consists of 14 residues. CDR1 and CDR2 (germline): SGHRS, YFSETQ. With regard to this clonotype: Its antigen is unidentified.

V usage is TRBV5-1 and J usage is TRBJ2-1. The sample taken for sequencing was blood T cells: a sorted CD56 or NKG2C T cell subset, CD4+ or CD8+ T cells, or bulk PBMC T cells (not recorded which). The TCR comes from a woman aged 45-65 years in good health. CDR3 loop: CASSLDGVNNEQFF.